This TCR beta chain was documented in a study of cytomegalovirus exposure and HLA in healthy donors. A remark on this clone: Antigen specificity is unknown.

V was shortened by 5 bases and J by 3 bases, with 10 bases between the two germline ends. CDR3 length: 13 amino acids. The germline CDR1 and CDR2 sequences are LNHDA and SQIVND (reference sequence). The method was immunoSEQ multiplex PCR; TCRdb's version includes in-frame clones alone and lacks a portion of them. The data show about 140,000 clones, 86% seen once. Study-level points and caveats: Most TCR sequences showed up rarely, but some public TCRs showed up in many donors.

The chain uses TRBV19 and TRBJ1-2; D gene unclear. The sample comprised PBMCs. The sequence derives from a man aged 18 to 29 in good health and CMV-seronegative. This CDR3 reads CASSPGMDYGYTF. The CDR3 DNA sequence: TGTGCCAGTAGTCCAGGAATGGACTATGGCTACACCTTC.